The source of this T cell receptor beta chain is a study of technical replicates of blood from a few donors. The assay was immunoSEQ multiplex PCR, and TCRdb's table has in-frame clones only and misses some. This table has roughly 79,000 clones, 91% appearing once. Germline lookup yields CDR1 SEHNR and CDR2 FQNEAQ (reference sequence). CDR3 length equals 14 residues. The V and J ends lost 5 bases and 11 bases, in that order; junction bases with no gene match: 3. The TCR sequence derives from a human donor in good health. Some clones in this sample may be carry-over from other donors' samples. The genes are TRBV7-9 and TRBJ2-4, with 16 bases identical to TRBD2. Sequencing was done on a sample of T cells isolated from PBMCs. CDR3 DNA sequence: TGTGCCAGCAGCGCGGGACTAGCGGGAGGGGTTCAGTACTTC. Amino acid sequence: CASSAGLAGGVQYF.